The rows below give T cell receptor beta chains drawn from one sample of a study of vaccination and CD4 T cells after COVID-19. For these TCRs, the target antigens are not known. From the PCR reads, TCRdb called clonotypes with MiXCR, one entry per CDR3 protein. Of fewer than 15,000 distinct CDR3 sequences listed, 53% are singletons. Specimen: CD4+ T cells from blood, cultured in vitro, collected before SARS-CoV-2 vaccination. The receptors were sampled from a human donor who had recovered from COVID-19. The CDR3 runs from the conserved cysteine through the conserved F or W. Fields, in order: J gene, clone size, D gene, V gene, CDR3 protein, CDR3 DNA. The D gene is left open where the match is weak. Some rows mark clone size as missing; the rest say once, few, many or name a class of expanded clone.

TRBJ2-5 few TRBD2 TRBV5-1 CASSLEASGGVGGETQYF TGCGCCAGCAGCTTGGAGGCTAGCGGGGGGGTAGGAGGAGAGACCCAGTACTTC
TRBJ1-2 few NA TRBV5-4 CASSLVPTANYGYTF TGTGCCAGCAGCTTGGTCCCGACAGCTAACTATGGCTACACCTTC
TRBJ2-7 NA TRBD2 TRBV2 CASSAASGRTSYEQYF TGTGCCAGCAGTGCGGCTAGCGGACGAACCTCCTACGAGCAGTACTTC
TRBJ2-1 NA NA TRBV6-2/TRBV6-3 CASSYGSRVQFF TGCGCCAGCAGTTACGGGAGTCGGGTGCAGTTCTTC
TRBJ2-3 NA TRBD2 TRBV5-1 CASSPGGSSTDTQYF TGCGCCAGCAGCCCGGGGGGTTCTAGCACAGATACGCAGTATTTT
TRBJ2-5 NA NA TRBV12-3/TRBV12-4 CASSLRGAQYF TGTGCCAGCAGTTTAAGGGGGGCCCAGTACTTC
TRBJ2-3 NA NA TRBV19 CASSMAHSTDTQYF TGTGCCAGTAGTATGGCGCACAGCACAGATACGCAGTATTTT
TRBJ1-5 NA NA TRBV29-1 CSVGEGFSNQPQHF TGCAGCGTTGGGGAGGGGTTCAGCAATCAGCCCCAGCATTTT
TRBJ2-1 once TRBD1 TRBV20-1 CSAVTGGVNEQFF TGCAGTGCTGTGACAGGGGGAGTCAATGAGCAGTTCTTC
TRBJ2-7 NA NA TRBV20-1 CSAEKAEFYHEQYF TGCAGTGCCGAGAAAGCGGAATTCTACCACGAGCAGTACTTC
TRBJ1-2 NA NA TRBV19 CASSLTGNYGYTF TGTGCCAGTAGTCTCACAGGGAACTATGGCTACACCTTC
TRBJ2-3 NA NA TRBV6-1 CASRDLLGPTDTQYF TGTGCCAGCAGGGATTTACTAGGGCCCACAGATACGCAGTATTTT
TRBJ1-2 NA NA TRBV19 CASSRENKGYTF TGTGCCAGTAGTAGAGAAAACAAAGGCTACACCTTC
TRBJ1-5 NA NA TRBV11-2 CASSLASGDNQPQHF TGTGCCAGCAGCTTAGCATCAGGAGACAATCAGCCCCAGCATTTT
TRBJ2-5 NA TRBD1 TRBV6-1 CASKMPGGETQYF TGTGCCAGCAAAATGCCAGGGGGCGAGACCCAGTACTTC
TRBJ1-1 NA NA TRBV7-8 CASSLETGRTEAFF TGTGCCAGCAGCTTGGAGACAGGACGGACTGAAGCTTTCTTT
TRBJ2-3 NA NA TRBV29-1 CSVLKRQGSTDTQYF TGCAGCGTTCTAAAACGTCAGGGCAGCACAGATACGCAGTATTTT
TRBJ2-5 NA NA TRBV6-5 CASSYSHQQKTQYF TGTGCCAGCAGTTACTCGCACCAACAGAAGACCCAGTACTTC
TRBJ1-1 NA NA TRBV20-1 CSARTDVVVAEAFF TGCAGTGCTAGAACCGACGTGGTGGTGGCTGAAGCTTTCTTT
TRBJ1-3 NA NA TRBV7-2 CASSPNSGGTGNTIYF TGTGCCAGCAGCCCTAACAGCGGCGGGACTGGAAACACCATATATTTT
TRBJ2-2 NA TRBD2 TRBV7-2 CASKLHSGRSNTGELFF TGTGCCAGCAAGTTGCATAGCGGGAGGTCGAACACCGGGGAGCTGTTTTTT
TRBJ2-7 NA NA TRBV30 CAWRWGPSSYEQYF TGTGCCTGGAGATGGGGCCCCAGCTCCTACGAGCAGTACTTC
TRBJ2-5 NA NA TRBV20-1 CSAYVRDRAQETQYF TGCAGTGCGTACGTCCGGGACCGAGCACAAGAGACCCAGTACTTC
TRBJ1-1 few NA TRBV20-1 CSARDYRVTEAFF TGCAGTGCTAGAGATTACAGGGTGACTGAAGCTTTCTTT
TRBJ1-3 NA TRBD1 TRBV11-3 CASSLEGDSRSGNTIYF TGTGCCAGCAGCTTAGAAGGGGACAGCCGCTCTGGAAACACCATATATTTT
TRBJ1-2 NA NA TRBV2 CASSVYSNYGYTF TGTGCCAGCAGTGTTTACAGCAACTATGGCTACACCTTC
TRBJ2-2 few TRBD2 TRBV19 CASSLAGGTGELFF TGTGCCAGTAGCCTAGCGGGAGGCACCGGGGAGCTGTTTTTT
TRBJ1-5 NA NA TRBV6-2/TRBV6-3 CASSSAGRNQPQHF TGTGCCAGCAGTTCGGCAGGCCGGAATCAGCCCCAGCATTTT
TRBJ2-7 NA TRBD2 TRBV19 CASSNSGTSVYEQYF TGTGCCAGTAGTAATTCCGGGACTAGCGTGTACGAGCAGTACTTC
TRBJ2-3 NA TRBD1 TRBV7-2 CASSLALIGTATDTQYF TGTGCCAGCAGCTTAGCGTTAATCGGGACAGCCACAGATACGCAGTATTTT
TRBJ2-5 NA TRBD2 TRBV7-3 CASSPAGGWETQYF TGTGCCAGCAGCCCAGCGGGAGGTTGGGAGACCCAGTACTTC